This TCR beta chain was recovered during a study of long-term antiretroviral therapy in people with HIV. Study information: It was about a decade before the 2015 immediate-ART recommendation that the earliest samples were taken.

V lost 1 base and J 4 bases, leaving 13 bases between the germline ends. The CDR3 is made up of 15 amino acids. The germline V gene has CDR1 SGHDN and CDR2 FVKESK. Study-level points and caveats: Whichever time point was examined, clones expanded before ART dominated the repertoire. Following ART, diversity rose but still fell short of transplant donor controls.

On this clone itself: The antigen is not known.

Runs used v3.0 of the immunoSEQ assay and were done at survey level. Sequencing used immunoSEQ multiplex PCR; TCRdb keeps in-frame clones, though not all of them. The sample shows about 23,000 clones, around 81% of them seen only once. The chain couples TRBV14 to TRBJ1-2; tentatively, D is TRBD1 (5 bases). The clonotype was recovered from a young man with HIV. The sequenced sample was unsorted PBMCs, obtained 1.5 years after starting antiretroviral therapy. The CDR3 DNA sequence: TGTGCCAGCAGCCAAGGGCCGGGACGGAGCTATGGCTACACCTTC. Its translation: CASSQGPGRSYGYTF.